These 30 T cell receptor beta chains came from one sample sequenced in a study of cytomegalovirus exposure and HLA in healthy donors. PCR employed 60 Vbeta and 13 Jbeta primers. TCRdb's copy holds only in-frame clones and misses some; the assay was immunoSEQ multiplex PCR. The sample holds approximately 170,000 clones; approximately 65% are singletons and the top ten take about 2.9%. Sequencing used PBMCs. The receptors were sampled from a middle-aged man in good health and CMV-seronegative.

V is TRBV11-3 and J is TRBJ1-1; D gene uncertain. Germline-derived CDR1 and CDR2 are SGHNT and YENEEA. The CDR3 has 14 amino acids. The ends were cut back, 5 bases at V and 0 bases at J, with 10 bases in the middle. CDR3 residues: CASSRAGLNTEAFF. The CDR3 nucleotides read TGTGCCAGCAGCAGGGCGGGATTGAACACTGAAGCTTTCTTT. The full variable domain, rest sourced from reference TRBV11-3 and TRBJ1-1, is EAGVVQSPRYKIIEKKQPVAFWCNPISGHNTLYWYLQNLGQGPELLIRYENEEAVDDSQLPKDRFSAERLKGVDSTLKIQPAELGDSAVYLCASSRAGLNTEAFFGQGTRLTVV.

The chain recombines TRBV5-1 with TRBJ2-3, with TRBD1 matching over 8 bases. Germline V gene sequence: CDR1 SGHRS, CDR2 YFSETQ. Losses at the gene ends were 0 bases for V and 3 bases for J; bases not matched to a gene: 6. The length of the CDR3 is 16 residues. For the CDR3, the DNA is TGCGCCAGCAGCTTGGAGGGCAGGGGGCAAACAGATACGCAGTATTTT. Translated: CASSLEGRGQTDTQYF.

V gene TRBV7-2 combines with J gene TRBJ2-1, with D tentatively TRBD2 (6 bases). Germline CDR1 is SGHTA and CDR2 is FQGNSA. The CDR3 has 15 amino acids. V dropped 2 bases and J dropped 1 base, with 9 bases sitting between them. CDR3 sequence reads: CASSLLGGSYNEQFF. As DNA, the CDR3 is TGTGCCAGCAGCTTACTAGGAGGGTCCTACAATGAGCAGTTCTTC.

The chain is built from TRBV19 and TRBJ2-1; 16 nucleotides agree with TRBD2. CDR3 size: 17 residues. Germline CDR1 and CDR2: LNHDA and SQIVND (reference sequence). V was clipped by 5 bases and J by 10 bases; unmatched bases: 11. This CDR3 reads CASSPPGTSGGAKEQFF. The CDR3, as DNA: TGTGCCAGTAGTCCCCCCGGGACTAGCGGGGGGGCTAAGGAGCAGTTCTTC.

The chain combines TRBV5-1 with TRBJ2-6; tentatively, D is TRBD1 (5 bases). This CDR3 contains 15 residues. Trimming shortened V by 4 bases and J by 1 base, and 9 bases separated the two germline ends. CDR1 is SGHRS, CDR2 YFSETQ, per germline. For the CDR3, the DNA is TGCGCCAGCAGCCTGACAGCATCTGGGGCCAACGTCCTGACTTTC. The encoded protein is CASSLTASGANVLTF.

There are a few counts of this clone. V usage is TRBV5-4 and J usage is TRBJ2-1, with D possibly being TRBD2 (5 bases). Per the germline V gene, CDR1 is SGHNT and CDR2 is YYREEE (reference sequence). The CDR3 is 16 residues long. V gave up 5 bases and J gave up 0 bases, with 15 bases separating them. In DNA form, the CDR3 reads TGTGCCAGCAGTCGCGCCGGGGTGGGCTCCTACAATGAGCAGTTCTTC. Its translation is CASSRAGVGSYNEQFF.

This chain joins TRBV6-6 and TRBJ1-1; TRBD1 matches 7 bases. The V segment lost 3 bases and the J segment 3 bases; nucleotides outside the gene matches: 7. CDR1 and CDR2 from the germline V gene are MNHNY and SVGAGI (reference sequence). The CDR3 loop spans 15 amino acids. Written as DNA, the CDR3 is TGTGCCAGCAGTTATTCGCCAGGGGGAGACACTGAAGCTTTCTTT. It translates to CASSYSPGGDTEAFF.

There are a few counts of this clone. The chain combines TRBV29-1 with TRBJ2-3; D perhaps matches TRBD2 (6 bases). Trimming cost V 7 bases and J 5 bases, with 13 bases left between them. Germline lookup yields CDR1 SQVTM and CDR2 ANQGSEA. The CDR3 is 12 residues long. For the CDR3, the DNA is TGCAGCGGCACAAGTAGCGGAGATACGCAGTATTTT. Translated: CSGTSSGDTQYF.

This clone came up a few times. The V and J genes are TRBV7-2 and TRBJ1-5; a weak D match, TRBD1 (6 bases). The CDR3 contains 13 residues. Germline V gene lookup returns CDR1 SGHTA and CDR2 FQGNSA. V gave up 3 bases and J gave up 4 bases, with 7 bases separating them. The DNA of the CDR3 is TGTGCCAGCAGCTTCGGACAGAATCAGCCCCAGCATTTT. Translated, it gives CASSFGQNQPQHF. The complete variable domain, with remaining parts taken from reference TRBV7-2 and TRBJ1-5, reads GAGVSQSPSNKVTEKGKDVELRCDPISGHTALYWYRQSLGQGLEFLIYFQGNSAPDKSGLPSDRFSAERTGGSVSTLTIQRTQQEDSAVYLCASSFGQNQPQHFGDGTRLSIL.

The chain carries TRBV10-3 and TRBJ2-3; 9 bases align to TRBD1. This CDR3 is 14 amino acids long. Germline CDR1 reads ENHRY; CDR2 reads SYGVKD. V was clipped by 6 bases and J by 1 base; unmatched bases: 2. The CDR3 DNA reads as TGTGCCATCAGGGACAGGGGCGGCACAGATACGCAGTATTTT. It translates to CAIRDRGGTDTQYF.

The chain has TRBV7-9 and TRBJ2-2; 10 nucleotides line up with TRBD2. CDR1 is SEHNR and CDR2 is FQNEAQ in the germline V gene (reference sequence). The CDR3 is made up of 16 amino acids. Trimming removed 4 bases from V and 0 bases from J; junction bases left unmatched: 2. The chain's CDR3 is CASSSLAGPNTGELFF. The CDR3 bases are TGTGCCAGCAGCTCACTAGCGGGACCGAACACCGGGGAGCTGTTTTTT. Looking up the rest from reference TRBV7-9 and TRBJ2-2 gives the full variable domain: DTGVSQNPRHKITKRGQNVTFRCDPISEHNRLYWYRQTLGQGPEFLTYFQNEAQLEKSRLLSDRFSAERPKGSFSTLEIQRTEQGDSAMYLCASSSLAGPNTGELFFGEGSRLTVL.

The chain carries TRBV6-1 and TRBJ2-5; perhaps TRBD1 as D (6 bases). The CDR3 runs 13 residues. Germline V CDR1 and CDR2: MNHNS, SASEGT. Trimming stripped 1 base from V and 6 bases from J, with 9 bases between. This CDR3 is CASSEGGTKTQYF. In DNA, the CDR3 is TGTGCCAGCAGTGAAGGGGGGACAAAGACCCAGTACTTC.

The CDR3 sequence is CASSVSGTGPGNTIYF. For the CDR3, the DNA is TGTGCCAGCAGCGTTTCCGGGACAGGGCCTGGAAACACCATATATTTT. The rearrangement links TRBV11-2 to TRBJ1-3; 9 bases are a match to TRBD1. CDR3 size: 16 residues. Trimming at V came to 5 bases and at J to 2 bases, leaving 7 bases not matched to a gene. The germline gives CDR1 SGHAT, CDR2 FQNNGV.

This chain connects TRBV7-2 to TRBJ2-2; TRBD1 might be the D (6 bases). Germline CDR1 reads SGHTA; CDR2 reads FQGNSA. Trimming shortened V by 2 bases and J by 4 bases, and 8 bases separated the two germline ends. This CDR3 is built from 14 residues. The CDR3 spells CASSLYRATGELFF. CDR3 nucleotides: TGTGCCAGCAGCTTATACAGGGCCACCGGGGAGCTGTTTTTT.

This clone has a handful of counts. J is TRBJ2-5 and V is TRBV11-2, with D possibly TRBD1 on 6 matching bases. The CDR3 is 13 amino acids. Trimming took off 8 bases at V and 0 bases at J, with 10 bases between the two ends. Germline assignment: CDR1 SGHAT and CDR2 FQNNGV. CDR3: CASSQGNQETQYF. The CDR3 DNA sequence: TGTGCCAGCTCCCAGGGGAACCAAGAGACCCAGTACTTC.

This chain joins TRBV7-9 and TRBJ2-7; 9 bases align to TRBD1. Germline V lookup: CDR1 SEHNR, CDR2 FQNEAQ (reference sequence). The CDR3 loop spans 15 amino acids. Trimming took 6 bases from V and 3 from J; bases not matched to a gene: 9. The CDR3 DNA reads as TGTGCCAGCAGTCCGGCCGGGACAGGGCGCTACGAGCAGTACTTC. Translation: CASSPAGTGRYEQYF.

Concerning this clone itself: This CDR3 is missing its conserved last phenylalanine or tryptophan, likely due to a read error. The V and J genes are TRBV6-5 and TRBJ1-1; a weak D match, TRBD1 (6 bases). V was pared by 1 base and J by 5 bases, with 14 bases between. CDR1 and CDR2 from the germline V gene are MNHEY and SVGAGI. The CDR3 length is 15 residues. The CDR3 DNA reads TGTGCCAGCAGTTACTATACAGGGTTTCGAACTGAAGCTTTCCTT. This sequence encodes CASSYYTGFRTEAFL.

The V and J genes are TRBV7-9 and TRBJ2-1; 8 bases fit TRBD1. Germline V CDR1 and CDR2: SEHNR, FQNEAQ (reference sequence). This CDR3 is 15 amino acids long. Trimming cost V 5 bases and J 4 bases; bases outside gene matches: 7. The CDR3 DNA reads TGTGCCAGCAGCCCGGACAGGGCCCTTTACAATGAGCAGTTCTTC. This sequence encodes CASSPDRALYNEQFF.

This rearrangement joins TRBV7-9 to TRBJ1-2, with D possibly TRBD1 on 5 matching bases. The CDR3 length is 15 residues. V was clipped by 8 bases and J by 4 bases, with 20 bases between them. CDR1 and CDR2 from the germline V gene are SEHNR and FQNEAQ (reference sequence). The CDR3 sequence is CASRPGLDRFYGYTF. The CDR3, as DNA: TGTGCCAGCCGGCCGGGACTCGACCGATTCTATGGCTACACCTTC.

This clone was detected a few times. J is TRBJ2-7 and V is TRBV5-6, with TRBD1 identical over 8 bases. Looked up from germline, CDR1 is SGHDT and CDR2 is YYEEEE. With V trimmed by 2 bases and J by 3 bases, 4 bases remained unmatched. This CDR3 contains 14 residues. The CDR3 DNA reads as TGTGCCAGCAGCTTCATACAGGGGGGCTACGAGCAGTACTTC. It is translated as CASSFIQGGYEQYF.

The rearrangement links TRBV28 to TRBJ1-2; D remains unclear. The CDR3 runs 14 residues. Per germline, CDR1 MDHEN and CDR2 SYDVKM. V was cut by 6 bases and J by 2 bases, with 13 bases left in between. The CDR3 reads CASSSSPLNYGYTF. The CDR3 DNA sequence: TGTGCCAGCAGCTCGAGCCCCCTGAACTATGGCTACACCTTC.

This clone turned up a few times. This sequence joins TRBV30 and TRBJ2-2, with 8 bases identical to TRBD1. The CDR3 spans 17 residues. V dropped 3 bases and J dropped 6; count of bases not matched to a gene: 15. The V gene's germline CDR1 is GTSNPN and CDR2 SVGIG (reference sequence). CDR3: CAWSGDRGGTPPGELFF. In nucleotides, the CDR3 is TGTGCCTGGAGCGGAGACAGGGGCGGGACCCCCCCCGGGGAGCTGTTTTTT.

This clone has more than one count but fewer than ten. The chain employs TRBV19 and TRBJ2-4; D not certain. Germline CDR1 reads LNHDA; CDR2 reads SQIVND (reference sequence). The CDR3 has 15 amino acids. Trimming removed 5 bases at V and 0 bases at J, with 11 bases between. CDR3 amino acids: CASSPTGLAKNIQYF. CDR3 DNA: TGTGCCAGTAGTCCTACTGGGCTAGCCAAAAACATTCAGTACTTC.

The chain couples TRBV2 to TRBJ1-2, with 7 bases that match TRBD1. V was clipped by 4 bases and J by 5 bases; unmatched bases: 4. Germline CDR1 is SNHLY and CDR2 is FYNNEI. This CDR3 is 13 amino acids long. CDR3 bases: TGTGCCAGCAGTGCGGTCAGGGGGTATGGCTACACCTTC. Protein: CASSAVRGYGYTF.

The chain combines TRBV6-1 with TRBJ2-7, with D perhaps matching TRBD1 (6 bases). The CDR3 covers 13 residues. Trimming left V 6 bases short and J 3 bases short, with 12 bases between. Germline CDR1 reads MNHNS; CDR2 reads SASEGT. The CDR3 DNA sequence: TGTGCCAGCAGAGACCTACAGGGCTACGAGCAGTACTTC. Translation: CASRDLQGYEQYF.

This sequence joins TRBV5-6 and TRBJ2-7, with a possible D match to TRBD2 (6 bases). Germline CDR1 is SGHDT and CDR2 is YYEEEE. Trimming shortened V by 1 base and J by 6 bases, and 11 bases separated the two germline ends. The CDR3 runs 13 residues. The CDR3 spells CASSLRRGREQYF. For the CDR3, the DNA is TGTGCCAGCAGCTTGAGGCGGGGACGCGAGCAGTACTTC.

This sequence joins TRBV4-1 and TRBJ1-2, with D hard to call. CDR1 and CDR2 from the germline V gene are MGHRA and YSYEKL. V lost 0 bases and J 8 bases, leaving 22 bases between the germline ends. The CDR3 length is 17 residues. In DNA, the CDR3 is TGCGCCAGCAGCCAAGAGACGGGTAGGACGGAGGAAAGAGGCTACACCTTC. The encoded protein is CASSQETGRTEERGYTF.

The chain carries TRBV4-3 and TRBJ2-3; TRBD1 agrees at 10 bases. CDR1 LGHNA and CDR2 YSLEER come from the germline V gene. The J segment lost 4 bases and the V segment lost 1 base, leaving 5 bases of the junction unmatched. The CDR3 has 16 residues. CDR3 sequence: CASSQAWTGGADTQYF. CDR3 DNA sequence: TGCGCCAGCAGCCAAGCTTGGACAGGGGGGGCAGATACGCAGTATTTT.

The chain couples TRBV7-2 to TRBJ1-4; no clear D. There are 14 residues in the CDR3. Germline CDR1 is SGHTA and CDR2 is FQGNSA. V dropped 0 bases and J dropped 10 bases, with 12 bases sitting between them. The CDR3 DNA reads TGTGCCAGCAGCTTAGCTATCCCGGGTGGAAAACTGTTTTTT. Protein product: CASSLAIPGGKLFF.

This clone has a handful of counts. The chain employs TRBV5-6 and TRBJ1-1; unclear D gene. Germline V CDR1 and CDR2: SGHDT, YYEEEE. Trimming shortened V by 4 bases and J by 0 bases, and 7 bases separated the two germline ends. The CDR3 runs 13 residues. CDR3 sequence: CASSGSVNTEAFF. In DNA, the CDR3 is TGTGCCAGCAGCGGCTCAGTGAACACTGAAGCTTTCTTT.